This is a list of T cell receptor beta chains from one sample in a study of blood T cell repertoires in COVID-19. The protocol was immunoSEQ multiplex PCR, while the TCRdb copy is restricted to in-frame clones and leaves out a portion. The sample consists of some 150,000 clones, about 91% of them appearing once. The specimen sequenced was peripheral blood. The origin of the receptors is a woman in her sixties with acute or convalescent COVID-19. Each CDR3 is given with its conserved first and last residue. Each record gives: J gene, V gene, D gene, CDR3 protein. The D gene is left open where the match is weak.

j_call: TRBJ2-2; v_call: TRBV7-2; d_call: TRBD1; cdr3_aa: CASSLGTGSGELFF
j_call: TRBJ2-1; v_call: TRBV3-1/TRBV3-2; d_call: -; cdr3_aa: CASSQEPLGTPTGNEQFF
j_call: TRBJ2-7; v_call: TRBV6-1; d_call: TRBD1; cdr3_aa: CASSAGQGVGAHEQYF
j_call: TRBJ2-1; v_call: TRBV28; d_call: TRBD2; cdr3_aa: CASSGRVNRLAGGIGEQFF
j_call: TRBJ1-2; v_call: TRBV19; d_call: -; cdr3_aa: CASKEQPPKGGYTF
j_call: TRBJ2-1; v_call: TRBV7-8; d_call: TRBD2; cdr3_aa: CASSLVGGLSYNEQFF
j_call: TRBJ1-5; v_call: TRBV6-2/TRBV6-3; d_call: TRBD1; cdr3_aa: CASSYGQGGNQPQHF
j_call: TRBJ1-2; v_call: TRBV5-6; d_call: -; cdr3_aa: CASSLLNPGGQGGYTF
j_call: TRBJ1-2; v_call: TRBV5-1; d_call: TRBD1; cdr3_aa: CASSSTGGGYTF
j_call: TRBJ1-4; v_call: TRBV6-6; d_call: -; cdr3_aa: CASSPAEELFF
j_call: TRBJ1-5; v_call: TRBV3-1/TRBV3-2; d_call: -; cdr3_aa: CASSQGSSSYNQPQHF
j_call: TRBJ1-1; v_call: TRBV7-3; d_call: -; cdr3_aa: CASSPIPLAGLNTEAFF
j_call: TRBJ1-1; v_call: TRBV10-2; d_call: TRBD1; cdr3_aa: CASRVPGQRPVSNTEAFF
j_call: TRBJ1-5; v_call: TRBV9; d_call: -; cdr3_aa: CASSVTGNQPQHF
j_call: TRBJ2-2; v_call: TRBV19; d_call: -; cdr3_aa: CATSQQGGTGELFF
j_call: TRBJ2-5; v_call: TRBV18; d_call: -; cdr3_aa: CASSPGLDQETQYF
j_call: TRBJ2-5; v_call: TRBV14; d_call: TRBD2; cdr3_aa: CASSQVYFFSGGVRQETQYF
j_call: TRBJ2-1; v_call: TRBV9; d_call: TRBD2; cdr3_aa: CASSPRSGMRNEQFF
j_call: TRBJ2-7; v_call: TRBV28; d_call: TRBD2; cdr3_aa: CASSFTSGGAHEQYF
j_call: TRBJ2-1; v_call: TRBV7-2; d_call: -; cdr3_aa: CASSLAGRYNEQFF
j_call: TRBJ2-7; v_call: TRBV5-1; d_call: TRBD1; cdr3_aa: CASSQLDRGLYEQYF
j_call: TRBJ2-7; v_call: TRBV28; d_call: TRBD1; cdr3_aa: CASSLTGQGDHEQYF
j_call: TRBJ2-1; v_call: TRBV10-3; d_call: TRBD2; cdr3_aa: CAISDPSGGFGEQFF
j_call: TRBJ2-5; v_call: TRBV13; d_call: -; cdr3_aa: CASSLRTVQETQYF
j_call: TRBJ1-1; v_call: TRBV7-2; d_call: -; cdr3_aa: CASSLLEVGTEAFF
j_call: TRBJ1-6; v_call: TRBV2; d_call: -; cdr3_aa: CASSPARAFSLHF
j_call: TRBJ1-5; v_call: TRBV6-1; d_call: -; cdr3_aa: CASSDRGHQPQHF
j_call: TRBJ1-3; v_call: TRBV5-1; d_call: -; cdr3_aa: CASSLQGGNTIYF
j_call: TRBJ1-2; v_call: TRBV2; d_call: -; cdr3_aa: CASTPRGGYTF